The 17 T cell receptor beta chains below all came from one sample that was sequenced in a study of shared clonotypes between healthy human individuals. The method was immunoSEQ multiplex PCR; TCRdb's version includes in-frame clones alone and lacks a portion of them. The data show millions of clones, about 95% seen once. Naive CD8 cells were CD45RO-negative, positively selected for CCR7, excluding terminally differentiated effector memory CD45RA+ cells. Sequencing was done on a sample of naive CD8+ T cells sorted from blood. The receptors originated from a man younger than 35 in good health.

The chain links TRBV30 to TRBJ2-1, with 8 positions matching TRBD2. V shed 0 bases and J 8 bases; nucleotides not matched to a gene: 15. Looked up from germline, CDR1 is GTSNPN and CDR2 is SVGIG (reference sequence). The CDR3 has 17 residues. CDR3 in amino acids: CAWSVMGGGRSLHEQFF. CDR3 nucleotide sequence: TGTGCCTGGAGTGTAATGGGTGGCGGGAGGTCACTGCATGAGCAGTTCTTC.

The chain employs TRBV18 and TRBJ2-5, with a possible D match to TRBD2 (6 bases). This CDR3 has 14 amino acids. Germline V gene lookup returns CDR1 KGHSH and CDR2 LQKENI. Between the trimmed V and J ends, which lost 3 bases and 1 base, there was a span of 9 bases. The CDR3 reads CASSPRDFQETQYF. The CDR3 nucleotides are TGTGCCAGCTCACCCAGGGACTTCCAAGAGACCCAGTACTTC.

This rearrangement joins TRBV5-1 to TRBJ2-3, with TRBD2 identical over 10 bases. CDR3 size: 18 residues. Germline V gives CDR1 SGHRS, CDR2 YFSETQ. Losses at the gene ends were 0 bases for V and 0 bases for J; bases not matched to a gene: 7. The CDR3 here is CASSLEGLAYTSTDTQYF. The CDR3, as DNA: TGCGCCAGCAGCTTGGAGGGACTAGCGTATACTAGCACAGATACGCAGTATTTT. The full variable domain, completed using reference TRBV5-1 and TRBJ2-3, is KAGVTQTPRYLIKTRGQQVTLSCSPISGHRSVSWYQQTPGQGLQFLFEYFSETQRNKGNFPGRFSGRQFSNSRSEMNVSTLELGDSALYLCASSLEGLAYTSTDTQYFGPGTRLTVL.

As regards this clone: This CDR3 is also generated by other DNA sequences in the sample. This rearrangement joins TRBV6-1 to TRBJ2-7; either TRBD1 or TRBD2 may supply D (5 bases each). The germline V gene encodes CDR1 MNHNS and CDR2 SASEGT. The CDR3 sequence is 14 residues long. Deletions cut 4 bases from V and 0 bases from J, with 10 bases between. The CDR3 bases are TGTGCCAGCAGTGTATTGGGGGTCTCCTACGAGCAGTACTTC. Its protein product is CASSVLGVSYEQYF.

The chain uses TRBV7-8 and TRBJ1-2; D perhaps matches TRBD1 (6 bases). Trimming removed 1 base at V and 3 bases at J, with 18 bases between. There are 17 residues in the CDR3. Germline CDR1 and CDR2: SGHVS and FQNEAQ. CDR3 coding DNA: TGTGCCAGCAGCTTAGGCTTGCGATTGGACAGCGACTATGGCTACACCTTC. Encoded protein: CASSLGLRLDSDYGYTF. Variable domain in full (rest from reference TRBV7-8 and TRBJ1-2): GAGVSQSPRYKVAKRGQDVALRCDPISGHVSLFWYQQALGQGPEFLTYFQNEAQLDKSGLPSDRFFAERPEGSVSTLKIQRTQQEDSAVYLCASSLGLRLDSDYGYTFGSGTRLTVV.

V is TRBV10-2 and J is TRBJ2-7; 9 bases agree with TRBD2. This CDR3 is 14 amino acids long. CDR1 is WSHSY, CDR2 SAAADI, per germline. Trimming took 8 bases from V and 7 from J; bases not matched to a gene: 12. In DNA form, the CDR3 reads TGCGCCAGCCGGGGCGCGGGAGGGCCGGGGGAGCAGTACTTC. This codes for CASRGAGGPGEQYF.

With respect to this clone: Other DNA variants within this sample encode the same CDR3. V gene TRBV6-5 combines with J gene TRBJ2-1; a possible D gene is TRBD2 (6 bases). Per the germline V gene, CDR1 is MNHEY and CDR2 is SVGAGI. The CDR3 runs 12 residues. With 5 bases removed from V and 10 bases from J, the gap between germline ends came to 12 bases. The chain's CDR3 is CASSPTSREQFF. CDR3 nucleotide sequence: TGTGCCAGCAGTCCGACTAGTCGGGAGCAGTTCTTC.

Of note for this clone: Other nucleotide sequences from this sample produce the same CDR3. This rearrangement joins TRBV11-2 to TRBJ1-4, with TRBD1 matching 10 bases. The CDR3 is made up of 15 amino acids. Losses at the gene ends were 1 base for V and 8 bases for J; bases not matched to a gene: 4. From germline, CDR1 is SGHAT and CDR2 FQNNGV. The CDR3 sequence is CASSLGTGGREKLFF. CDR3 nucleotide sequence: TGTGCCAGCAGCTTAGGGACAGGGGGTCGGGAAAAACTGTTTTTT.

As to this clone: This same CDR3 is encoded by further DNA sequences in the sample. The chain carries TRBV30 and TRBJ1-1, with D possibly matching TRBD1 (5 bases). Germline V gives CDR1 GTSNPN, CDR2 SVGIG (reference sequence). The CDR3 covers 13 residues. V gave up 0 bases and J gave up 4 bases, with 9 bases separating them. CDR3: CAWSVGTGTEAFF. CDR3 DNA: TGTGCCTGGAGTGTTGGGACGGGCACTGAAGCTTTCTTT.

DNA of the CDR3: TGTGCCAGCAGTCTACTAGCGGGAATCACAGATACGCAGTATTTT. This translates into CASSLLAGITDTQYF. V gene TRBV27 combines with J gene TRBJ2-3, with TRBD2 matching over 10 bases. The length of the CDR3 is 15 residues. Germline CDR1 is MNHEY and CDR2 is SMNVEV (reference sequence). V gave up 5 bases and J gave up 2 bases; unmatched junction bases: 4.

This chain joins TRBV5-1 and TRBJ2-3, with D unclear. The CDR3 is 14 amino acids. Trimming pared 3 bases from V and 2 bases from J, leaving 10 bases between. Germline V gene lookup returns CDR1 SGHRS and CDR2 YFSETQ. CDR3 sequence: CASSSEHLTDTQYF. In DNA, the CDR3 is TGCGCCAGCAGCTCGGAACACCTCACAGATACGCAGTATTTT.

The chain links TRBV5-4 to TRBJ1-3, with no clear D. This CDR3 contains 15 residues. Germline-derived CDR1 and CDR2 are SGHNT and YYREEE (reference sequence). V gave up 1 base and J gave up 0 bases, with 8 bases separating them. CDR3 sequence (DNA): TGTGCCAGCAGCTTGACGCCAGCCTCTGGAAACACCATATATTTT. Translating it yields CASSLTPASGNTIYF.

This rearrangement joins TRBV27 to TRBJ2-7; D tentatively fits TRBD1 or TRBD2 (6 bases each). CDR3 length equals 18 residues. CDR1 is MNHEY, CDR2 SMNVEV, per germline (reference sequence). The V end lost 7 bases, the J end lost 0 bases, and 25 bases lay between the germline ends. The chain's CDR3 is CASIRGVPLLRHSYEQYF. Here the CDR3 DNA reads TGTGCCAGCATAAGGGGGGTCCCACTCCTACGCCACTCCTACGAGCAGTACTTC.

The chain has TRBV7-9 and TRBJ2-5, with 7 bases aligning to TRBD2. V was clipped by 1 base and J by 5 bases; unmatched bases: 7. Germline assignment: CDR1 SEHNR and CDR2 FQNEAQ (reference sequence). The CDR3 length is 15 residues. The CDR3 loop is CASSLVAGAGETQYF. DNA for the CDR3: TGTGCCAGCAGCTTAGTCGCGGGAGCAGGGGAGACCCAGTACTTC.

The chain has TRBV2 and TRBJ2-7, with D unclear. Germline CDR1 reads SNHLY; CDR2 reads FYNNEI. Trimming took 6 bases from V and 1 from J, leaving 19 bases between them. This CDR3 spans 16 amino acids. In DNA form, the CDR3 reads TGTGCCAGCAGCGATGATACAGTATTTTCGTCCTACGAGCAGTACTTC. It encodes CASSDDTVFSSYEQYF.

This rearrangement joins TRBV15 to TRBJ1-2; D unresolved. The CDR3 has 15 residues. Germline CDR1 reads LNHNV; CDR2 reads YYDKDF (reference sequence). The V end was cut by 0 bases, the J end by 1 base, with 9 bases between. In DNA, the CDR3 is TGTGCCACCAGCAGAGATTCAATGTTTAACTATGGCTACACCTTC. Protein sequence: CATSRDSMFNYGYTF.

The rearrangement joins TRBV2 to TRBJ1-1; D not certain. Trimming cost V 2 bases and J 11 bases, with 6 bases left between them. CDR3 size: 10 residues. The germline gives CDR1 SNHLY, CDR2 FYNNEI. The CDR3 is CASSELWAFF. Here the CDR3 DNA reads TGTGCCAGCAGTGAACTGTGGGCTTTCTTT.